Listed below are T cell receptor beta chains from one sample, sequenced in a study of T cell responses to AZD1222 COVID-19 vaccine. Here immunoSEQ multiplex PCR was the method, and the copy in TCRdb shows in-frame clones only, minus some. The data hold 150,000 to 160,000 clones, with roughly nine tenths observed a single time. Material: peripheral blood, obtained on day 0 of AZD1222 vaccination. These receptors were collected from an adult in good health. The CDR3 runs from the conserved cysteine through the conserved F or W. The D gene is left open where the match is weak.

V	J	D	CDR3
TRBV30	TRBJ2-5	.	CAWSVGQETQYF
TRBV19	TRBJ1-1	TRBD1	CASSPRDRAEAFF
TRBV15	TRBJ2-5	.	CATSRDKLSETQYF
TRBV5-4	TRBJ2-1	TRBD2	CASSFGLAGGYEQFF
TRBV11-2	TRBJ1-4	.	CASSFNLNEKLFF
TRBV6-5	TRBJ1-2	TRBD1	CASNPGQGARYGYTF
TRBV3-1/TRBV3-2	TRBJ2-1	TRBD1	CASSQGQGGQKFF
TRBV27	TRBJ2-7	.	CASTRMRIPIRVEQYF
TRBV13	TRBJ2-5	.	CASSATGRQETQYF
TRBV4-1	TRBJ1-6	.	CASSQDIDSPVSPLHF
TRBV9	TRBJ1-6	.	CASSVDSSYNSPLHF
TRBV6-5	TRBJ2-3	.	CASSLSQVTDTQYF
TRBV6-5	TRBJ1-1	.	CASSPNLGNTEAFF
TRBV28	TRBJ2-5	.	CASSSPGPGEETQYF
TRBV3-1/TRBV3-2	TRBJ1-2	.	CASSLDRSDGYTF
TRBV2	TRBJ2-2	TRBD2	CASLRTSGRYTGELFF
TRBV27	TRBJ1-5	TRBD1	CASSKQGEEQPQHF
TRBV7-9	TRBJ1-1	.	CASSPRSWTEAFF
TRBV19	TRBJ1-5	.	CASMSELYQPQHF
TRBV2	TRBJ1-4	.	CASSEARGLGEKLFF
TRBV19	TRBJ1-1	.	CASSLIRGNTEAFF
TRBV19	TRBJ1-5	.	CASSTPTGNQPQHF
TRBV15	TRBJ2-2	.	CATSRDGNELFF
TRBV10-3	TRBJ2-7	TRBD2	CAISESLAGGYEQYF
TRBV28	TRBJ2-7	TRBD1	CASSQTGGMDEQYF
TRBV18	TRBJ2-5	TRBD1	CASSPPGQQETQYF
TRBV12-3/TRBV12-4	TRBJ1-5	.	CASSINRVQHF
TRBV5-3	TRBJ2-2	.	CARSNLAGGTGELFF
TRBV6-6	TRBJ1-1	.	CASIPMEWVNTEAFF
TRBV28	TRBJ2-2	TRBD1	CASSILGTVNSGELFF
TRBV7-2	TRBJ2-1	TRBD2	CASSFSGRAHNEQFF
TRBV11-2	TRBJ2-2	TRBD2	CASSLLAGVPGELFF
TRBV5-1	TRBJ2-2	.	CASSYIGGPGELFF
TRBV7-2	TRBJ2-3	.	CASSVESTQYF
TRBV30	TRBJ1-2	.	CASQPGTYGYTF
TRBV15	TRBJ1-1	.	CATRPPPGLNTEAFF
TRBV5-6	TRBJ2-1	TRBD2	CASSLGLAGYNEQFF
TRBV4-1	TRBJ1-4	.	CASSRAGDEKLFF
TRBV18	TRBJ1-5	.	CASSPDSNQPQHF
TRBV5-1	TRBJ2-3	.	CASSLAAAAPTQYF
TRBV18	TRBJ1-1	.	CASSPRTPTEAFF
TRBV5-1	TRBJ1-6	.	CASSTRGGGGSPLHF
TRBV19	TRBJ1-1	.	CASRLPGGEAFF
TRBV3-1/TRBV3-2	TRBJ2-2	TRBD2	CASSQLPKLAHTGELFF
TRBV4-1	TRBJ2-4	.	CASSPIERAKNIQYF
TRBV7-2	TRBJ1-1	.	CASSLEGPGPGTEAFF
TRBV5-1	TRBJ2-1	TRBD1	CASSLAGTGKYNEQFF
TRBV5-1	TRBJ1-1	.	CASQGRGREAFF
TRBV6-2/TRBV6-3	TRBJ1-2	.	CASSYVGDYGYTF
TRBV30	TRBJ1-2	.	CAWSVLGRTLRGYTF
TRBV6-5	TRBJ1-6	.	CASRSRNSPLHF
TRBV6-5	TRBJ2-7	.	CASAPTPLGSYEQYF
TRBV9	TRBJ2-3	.	CASSATRGTDTQYF
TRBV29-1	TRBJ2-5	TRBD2	CSALGLAGVSETQYF
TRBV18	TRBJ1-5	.	CASSPFGGGNQPQHF